This TCR beta chain was profiled in a study of cytomegalovirus exposure and HLA in healthy donors. This PCR relied on a set of 60 Vbeta primers and 13 Jbeta primers. Profiling relied on immunoSEQ multiplex PCR, and the TCRdb table lists in-frame clones only, not all of them. The data show 150,000 or so clones, roughly 72% seen once. Material for sequencing was PBMCs. The receptor was derived from a man aged 40-49 years in good health and CMV-seropositive.

The CDR3 loop is CASSDRGVGNQPQHF. In nucleotides, the CDR3 is TGTGCCAGCAGTGACAGGGGCGTGGGCAATCAGCCCCAGCATTTT. The chain has TRBV2 and TRBJ1-5; TRBD1 might be the D (6 bases). This CDR3 is 15 amino acids long. CDR1 is SNHLY, CDR2 FYNNEI, per germline. The V gene lost 3 bases and the J gene lost 2 bases, with 11 bases spanning the gap.